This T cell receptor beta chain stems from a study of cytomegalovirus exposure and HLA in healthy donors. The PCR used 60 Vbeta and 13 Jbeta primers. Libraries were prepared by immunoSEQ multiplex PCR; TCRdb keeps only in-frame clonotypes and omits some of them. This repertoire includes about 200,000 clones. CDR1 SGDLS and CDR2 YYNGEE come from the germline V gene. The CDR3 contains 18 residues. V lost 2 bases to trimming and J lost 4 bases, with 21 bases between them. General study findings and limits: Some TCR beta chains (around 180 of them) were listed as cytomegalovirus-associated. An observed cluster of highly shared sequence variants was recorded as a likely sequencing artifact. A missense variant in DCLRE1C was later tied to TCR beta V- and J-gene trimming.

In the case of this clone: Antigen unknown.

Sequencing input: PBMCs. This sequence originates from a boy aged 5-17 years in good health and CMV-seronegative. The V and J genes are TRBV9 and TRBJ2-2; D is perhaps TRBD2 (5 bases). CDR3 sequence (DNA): TGTGCCAGCAGCGTCTTCCCTCTGACTACCATGTTCACCGGGGAGCTGTTTTTT. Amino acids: CASSVFPLTTMFTGELFF.